This TCR beta chain derives from a study of cytomegalovirus exposure and HLA in healthy donors. Study observations and caveats: The study designated 150 or so TCR beta chains cytomegalovirus-associated. High specificity and sensitivity for cytomegalovirus status were reported for the classifier. The majority of TCR sequences were rare, yet some public TCRs appeared in many donors.

Data came from immunoSEQ multiplex PCR; TCRdb stores just in-frame clones and leaves some out. The sample has about 150,000 clones, around 90% seen once; the top ten hold 2.5% to 4%. This clone was detected once. The antigen is unknown. Germline assignment: CDR1 MNHEY and CDR2 SVGAGI. This CDR3 contains 14 residues. The J segment lost 1 base and the V segment lost 4 bases, leaving 2 bases of the junction unmatched. This rearrangement joins TRBV6-5 to TRBJ2-3; 7 bases map to TRBD2. The sequenced sample consisted of PBMCs. The receptor was isolated from a woman aged 18-35 years in good health and CMV-seropositive. CDR3 DNA: TGTGCCAGCAGTTTTACTAGCGGCACAGATACGCAGTATTTT. Amino acids: CASSFTSGTDTQYF.